The 18 T cell receptor beta chains listed next were all sequenced from one sample in a study of blood T cell repertoires in COVID-19. TCRdb's table, derived via immunoSEQ multiplex PCR, lists solely in-frame clones and lacks some. This table has 110,000 to 150,000 clones, roughly 75% appearing once. The sequenced sample was PBMCs or T cells enriched from blood (not recorded which). The source of these receptors is a woman aged 50 to 60 who had recovered from COVID-19.

This rearrangement joins TRBV7-8 to TRBJ2-7; 8 nucleotides align to TRBD2. The CDR3 runs to 15 residues. V trimming: 5 bases; J trimming: 1 base; junction bases outside the gene matches: 7. CDR1 and CDR2 (germline): SGHVS, FQNEAQ. The CDR3 reads CASSPLLAASYEQYF. As DNA, the CDR3 is TGTGCCAGCAGCCCATTACTAGCGGCGTCCTACGAGCAGTACTTC.

V gene TRBV4-1 combines with J gene TRBJ1-3; D is ambiguous. The CDR3 has 16 amino acids. The V gene lost 0 bases and the J gene lost 0 bases, with 9 bases spanning the gap. The V gene's germline CDR1 is MGHRA and CDR2 YSYEKL. Written as DNA, the CDR3 is TGCGCCAGCAGCCAAGATAGTGCGAGCTCTGGAAACACCATATATTTT. It translates to CASSQDSASSGNTIYF.

This clone appeared a few times. The chain employs TRBV30 and TRBJ2-7, with unresolved D. Germline-derived CDR1 and CDR2 are GTSNPN and SVGIG (reference sequence). The CDR3 has 12 residues. V lost 3 bases, J lost 4 bases, and 10 bases lay in between. CDR3 sequence reads: CAWSSDRYEQYF. Here the CDR3 DNA reads TGTGCCTGGAGCTCAGATCGATACGAGCAGTACTTC.

This chain connects TRBV5-1 to TRBJ2-1; possibly TRBD1 for D (5 bases). Germline assignment: CDR1 SGHRS and CDR2 YFSETQ. The length of the CDR3 is 15 residues. The germline V and J ends were trimmed by 1 base and 0 bases, with 8 bases remaining between them. The CDR3 loop reads CASSLKQGSYNEQFF. The CDR3 DNA reads as TGCGCCAGCAGCTTGAAGCAGGGCTCCTACAATGAGCAGTTCTTC.

CDR3 coding DNA: TGTGCCAGCAGTTTAATTTCTCGGGGAGACACTGAAGCTTTCTTT. Translating it yields CASSLISRGDTEAFF. The J gene is TRBJ1-1, the V gene TRBV28; D call uncertain. Trimming left V 2 bases short and J 3 bases short, with 13 bases between. The CDR3 is made up of 15 amino acids. Looked up from germline, CDR1 is MDHEN and CDR2 is SYDVKM. Supplemented by reference TRBV28 and TRBJ1-1, the full variable domain reads DVKVTQSSRYLVKRTGEKVFLECVQDMDHENMFWYRQDPGLGLRLIYFSYDVKMKEKGDIPEGYSVSREKKERFSLILESASTNQTSMYLCASSLISRGDTEAFFGQGTRLTVV.

The V and J genes are TRBV2 and TRBJ1-5, with TRBD1 identical over 11 bases. Trimming at V came to 8 bases and at J to 6 bases, leaving 9 bases not matched to a gene. Germline values: CDR1 SNHLY, CDR2 FYNNEI. This CDR3 has 15 amino acids. CDR3: CASDLDRGRIQPQHF. The CDR3 DNA sequence: TGTGCCAGCGACTTGGACAGGGGGCGGATTCAGCCCCAGCATTTT. Based on the CDR3 plus reference TRBV2 and TRBJ1-5, the full variable domain is EPEVTQTPSHQVTQMGQEVILRCVPISNHLYFYWYRQILGQKVEFLVSFYNNEISEKSEIFDDQFSVERPDGSNFTLKIRSTKLEDSAMYFCASDLDRGRIQPQHFGDGTRLSIL.

For this clone: Other DNA sequences in this specimen translate into the identical CDR3. The chain couples TRBV29-1 to TRBJ1-1, with 8 bases identical to TRBD1. V was pared by 5 bases and J by 5 bases, with 7 bases of the junction left unmatched. CDR3 length: 13 residues. Germline V gene lookup returns CDR1 SQVTM and CDR2 ANQGSEA. CDR3 coding DNA: TGCAGCGTTCGGCAGGGGGCGGGTACTGAAGCTTTCTTT. This encodes CSVRQGAGTEAFF.

J is TRBJ2-2 and V is TRBV5-1; 8 bases map to TRBD2. V was pared by 4 bases and J by 1 base, with 6 bases of the junction left unmatched. The CDR3 is 16 amino acids. Germline V gives CDR1 SGHRS, CDR2 YFSETQ. The DNA for the CDR3 is TGCGCCAGCAGCGGGGTAGCGGGGAGGAACACCGGGGAGCTGTTTTTT. Protein: CASSGVAGRNTGELFF.

In this sample, this clone turned up a few times. This rearrangement joins TRBV20-1 to TRBJ2-1; 9 bases line up with TRBD2. J was trimmed by 1 base and V by 3 bases; bases with no gene match: 7. The germline gives CDR1 DFQATT, CDR2 SNEGSKA (reference sequence). This CDR3 is built from 16 residues. The CDR3 reads CSASGGGAKSYNEQFF. Written as DNA, the CDR3 is TGCAGTGCTAGTGGCGGGGGGGCTAAGTCCTACAATGAGCAGTTCTTC.

This clone was seen a handful of times. DNA for the CDR3: TGTGCCAGCAGTGAATGGGAAAGGACAGGGAACGAAAAACTGTTTTTT. Its translation: CASSEWERTGNEKLFF. V is TRBV25-1 and J is TRBJ1-4; 8 positions agree with TRBD1. This CDR3 has 16 residues. V lost 1 base, J lost 8 bases, and 9 bases stayed unmatched. Germline V gene data show CDR1 as MGHDK and CDR2 as SYGVNS.

The table lists this clone with a few counts. The chain has TRBV28 and TRBJ1-1; D is possibly TRBD1 (5 bases). The V end lost 5 bases, the J end lost 0 bases, and 13 bases lay between the germline ends. The germline gives CDR1 MDHEN, CDR2 SYDVKM. The CDR3 is 15 amino acids. CDR3 nucleotide sequence: TGTGCCAGCAGTCCCCGCGGCAGGGTGAACACTGAAGCTTTCTTT. This codes for CASSPRGRVNTEAFF.

This chain joins TRBV6-5 and TRBJ1-1; D possibly corresponds to TRBD1 (6 bases). CDR1 is MNHEY, CDR2 SVGAGI, per germline. This CDR3 contains 13 residues. Trimming took off 10 bases at V and 4 bases at J, with 16 bases between the two ends. The CDR3 bases are TGTGCCACGTTATACAGGGTAAGCACTGAAGCTTTCTTT. Translation gives CATLYRVSTEAFF.

This clone was seen a handful of times. The chain links TRBV27 to TRBJ2-5; 7 nucleotides match TRBD1. With V trimmed by 4 bases and J by 3 bases, 2 bases remained unmatched. CDR1 and CDR2 (germline): MNHEY, SMNVEV (reference sequence). The CDR3 spans 13 residues. CDR3 DNA sequence: TGTGCCAGCAGTTGGGACAGCAAAGAGACCCAGTACTTC. It specifies CASSWDSKETQYF.

The count of this clone is one. The chain employs TRBV5-5 and TRBJ1-1; D not resolved. The CDR3 is 11 residues long. V lost 2 bases, J lost 8 bases, and 7 bases lay in between. Per germline, CDR1 SGHKS and CDR2 YYEKEE (reference sequence). In DNA form, the CDR3 reads TGTGCCAGCAGCTTAGGCGGCGAAGCTTTCTTT. Its protein is CASSLGGEAFF.

The CDR3 sequence: CASSQVGGIYGYTF. CDR3 bases: TGTGCCAGCAGCCAAGTGGGGGGGATTTATGGCTACACCTTC. The rearrangement joins TRBV14 to TRBJ1-2, with D tentatively TRBD1 (5 bases). This CDR3 is 14 amino acids long. Germline assignment: CDR1 SGHDN and CDR2 FVKESK. Deletions cut 1 base from V and 5 bases from J, with 11 bases between.

The chain joins TRBV27 to TRBJ1-1, with D possibly TRBD1 on 5 matching bases. The CDR3 covers 13 residues. V lost 0 bases to trimming and J lost 8 bases, with 10 bases between them. The V gene's germline CDR1 is MNHEY and CDR2 SMNVEV (reference sequence). CDR3 DNA sequence: TGTGCCAGCAGTTTATCTTTCCAGGGCGAAGCTTTCTTT. Translation: CASSLSFQGEAFF.

The chain is built from TRBV19 and TRBJ1-2; 7 bases are shared with TRBD1. The CDR3 loop spans 13 amino acids. Germline V gene sequence: CDR1 LNHDA, CDR2 SQIVND (reference sequence). Germline trimming cut 4 bases from V and 7 bases from J; bases unmatched to any gene: 6. CDR3 DNA sequence: TGTGCCAGTAGTAGTGGCAGGGGGTTTGGCTACACCTTC. Translated, it gives CASSSGRGFGYTF.

This clone was counted a single time. Its ends do not fully match the called genes, so a read error is possible. V is TRBV30 and J is TRBJ2-5, with D perhaps matching TRBD2 (5 bases). Germline loops: CDR1 GTSNPN, CDR2 SVGIG (reference sequence). The length of the CDR3 is 14 residues. CDR3: CARSGVNLRETQYF. CDR3 DNA sequence: TGTGCCCGGAGCGGAGTAAATTTACGGGAGACCCAGTACTTC.